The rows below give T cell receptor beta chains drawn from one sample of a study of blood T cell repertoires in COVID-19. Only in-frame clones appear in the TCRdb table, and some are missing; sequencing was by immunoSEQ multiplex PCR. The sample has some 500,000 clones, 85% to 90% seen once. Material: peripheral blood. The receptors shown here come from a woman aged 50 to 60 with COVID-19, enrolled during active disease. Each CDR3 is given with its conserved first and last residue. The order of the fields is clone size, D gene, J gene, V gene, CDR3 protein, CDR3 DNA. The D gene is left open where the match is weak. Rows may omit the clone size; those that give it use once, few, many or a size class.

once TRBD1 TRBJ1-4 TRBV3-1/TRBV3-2 CASSLRWGQGAEKLFF TGTGCCAGCAGCCTTCGATGGGGACAGGGGGCTGAAAAACTGTTTTTT
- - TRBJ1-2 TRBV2 CASSVPKGQGVRRIYGYTF TGTGCCAGCAGTGTACCAAAAGGGCAGGGCGTGCGAAGAATCTATGGCTACACCTTC
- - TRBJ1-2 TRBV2 CASSLDSYGYTF TGTGCCAGCAGTTTAGACAGCTATGGCTACACCTTC
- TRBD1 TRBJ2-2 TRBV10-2 CASSDPDREDTGELFF TGCGCCAGCAGTGACCCGGACAGGGAGGACACCGGGGAGCTGTTTTTT
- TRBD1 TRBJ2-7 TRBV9 CAVQGANEQYF TGTGCCGTACAGGGGGCTAACGAGCAGTACTTC
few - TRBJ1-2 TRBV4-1 CASSHPPDRPNYGYTF TGCGCCAGCAGCCACCCTCCCGACAGGCCTAACTATGGCTACACCTTC
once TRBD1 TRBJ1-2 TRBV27 CASSSRTGSYGYTF TGTGCCAGCAGTTCTAGGACAGGGTCGTATGGCTACACCTTC
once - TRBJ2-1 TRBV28 CASSSVTDNKQFF TGTGCCAGCAGTTCCGTAACGGACAACAAGCAGTTCTTC
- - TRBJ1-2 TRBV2 CASRGLVYGYTF TGTGCCAGCAGGGGGCTGGTTTATGGCTACACCTTC
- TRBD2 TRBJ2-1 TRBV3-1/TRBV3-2 CASSPWTSGGGEQFF TGTGCCAGCAGCCCCTGGACTAGCGGTGGGGGTGAGCAGTTCTTC
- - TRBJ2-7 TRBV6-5 CASSRGYSYEQYF TGTGCCAGCAGTAGAGGGTATTCCTACGAGCAGTACTTC
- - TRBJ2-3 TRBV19 CASSPARGDSTDTQYF TGTGCCAGTAGCCCAGCACGCGGCGATAGCACAGATACGCAGTATTTT
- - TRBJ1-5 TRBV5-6 CASSWGGGQQHF TGTGCCAGCAGCTGGGGAGGGGGACAACAACATTTT
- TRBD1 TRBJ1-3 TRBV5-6 CASSEGQVDTIYF TGTGCCAGCAGCGAGGGACAGGTAGACACCATATATTTT
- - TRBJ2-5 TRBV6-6 CASSLANQETQYF TGTGCCAGCAGTTTGGCCAACCAAGAGACCCAGTACTTC
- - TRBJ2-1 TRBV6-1 CASSEGRGARNEQFF TGTGCCAGCAGTGAAGGGCGTGGGGCGAGGAATGAGCAGTTCTTC
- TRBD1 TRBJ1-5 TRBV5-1 CASSLTGGNQPQHF TGCGCCAGCAGCCTGACAGGGGGCAATCAGCCCCAGCATTTT
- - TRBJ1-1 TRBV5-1 CASSSQGNTEAFF TGCGCCAGCAGCTCGCAGGGTAACACTGAAGCTTTCTTT
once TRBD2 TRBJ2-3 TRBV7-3 CASSSQVAGLALKDTQYF TGTGCCAGCAGCAGCCAGGTAGCAGGACTAGCCCTAAAAGATACGCAGTATTTT
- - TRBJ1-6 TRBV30 CAWSVGGSYNSPLHF TGTGCCTGGAGTGTCGGGGGATCCTATAATTCACCCCTCCACTTT
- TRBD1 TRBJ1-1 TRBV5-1 CASSPSFYRGYTEAFF TGCGCCAGCAGCCCTTCCTTTTACAGGGGTTACACTGAAGCTTTCTTT
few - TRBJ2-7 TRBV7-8 CASSLGSGNEQYF TGTGCCAGCAGCTTAGGTTCGGGGAACGAGCAGTACTTC
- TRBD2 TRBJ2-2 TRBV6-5 CATSGGNGELFF TGTGCCACGAGCGGGGGGAACGGGGAGCTGTTTTTT
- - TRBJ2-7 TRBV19 CASSIRGADYEQYF TGTGCCAGTAGTATACGGGGGGCCGACTACGAGCAGTACTTC
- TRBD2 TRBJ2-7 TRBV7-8 CASSFRGGAGEQYF TGTGCCAGCAGCTTCCGCGGGGGGGCCGGAGAGCAGTACTTC
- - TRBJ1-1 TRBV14 CASALRTGMNTEAFF TGTGCCAGCGCCCTCCGTACAGGGATGAACACTGAAGCTTTCTTT
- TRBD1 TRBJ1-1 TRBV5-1 CASTLTGSNTEAFF TGCGCCAGCACCCTGACAGGGTCGAACACTGAAGCTTTCTTT
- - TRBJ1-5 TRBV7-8 CASSPGGGGVLGQPQHF TGTGCCAGCAGCCCCGGAGGCGGCGGGGTTTTGGGTCAGCCCCAGCATTTT
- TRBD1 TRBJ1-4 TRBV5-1 CASSPDRGTNEKLFF TGCGCCAGCAGCCCGGACAGGGGAACTAATGAAAAACTGTTTTTT
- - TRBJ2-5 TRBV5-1 CASSSLTREQSQETQYF TGCGCCAGCAGCTCACTGACCAGGGAACAGTCCCAAGAGACCCAGTACTTC
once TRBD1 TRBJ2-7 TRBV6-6 CASSSSNRGRYEQYF TGTGCCAGCAGTTCCTCAAACAGGGGGAGGTACGAGCAGTACTTC
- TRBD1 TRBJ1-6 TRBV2 CASRQGANSPLHF TGTGCCTCGAGGCAGGGGGCGAATTCACCCCTCCACTTT